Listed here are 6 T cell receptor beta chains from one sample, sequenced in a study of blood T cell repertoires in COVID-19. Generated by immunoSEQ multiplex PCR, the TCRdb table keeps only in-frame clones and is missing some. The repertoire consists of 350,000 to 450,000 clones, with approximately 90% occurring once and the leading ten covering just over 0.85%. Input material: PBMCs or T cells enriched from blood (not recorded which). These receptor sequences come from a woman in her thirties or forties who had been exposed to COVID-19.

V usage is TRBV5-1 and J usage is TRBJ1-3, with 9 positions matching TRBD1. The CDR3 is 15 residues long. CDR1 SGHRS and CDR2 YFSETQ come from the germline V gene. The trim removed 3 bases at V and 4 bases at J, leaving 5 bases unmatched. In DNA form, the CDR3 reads TGCGCCAGCAGCTCAGGACAGGGGACAGGAAACACCATATATTTT. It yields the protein CASSSGQGTGNTIYF.

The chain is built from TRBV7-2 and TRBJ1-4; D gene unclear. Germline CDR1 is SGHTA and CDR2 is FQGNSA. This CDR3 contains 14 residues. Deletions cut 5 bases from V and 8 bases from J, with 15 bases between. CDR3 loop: CASSRRAGAEKLFF. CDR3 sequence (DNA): TGTGCCAGCAGCAGGAGAGCGGGCGCGGAAAAACTGTTTTTT.

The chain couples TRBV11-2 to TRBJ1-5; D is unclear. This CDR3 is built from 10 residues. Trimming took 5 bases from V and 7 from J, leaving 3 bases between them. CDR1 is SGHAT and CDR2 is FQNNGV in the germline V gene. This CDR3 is CASSLQPQHF. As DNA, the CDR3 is TGTGCCAGCAGCCTACAGCCCCAGCATTTT.

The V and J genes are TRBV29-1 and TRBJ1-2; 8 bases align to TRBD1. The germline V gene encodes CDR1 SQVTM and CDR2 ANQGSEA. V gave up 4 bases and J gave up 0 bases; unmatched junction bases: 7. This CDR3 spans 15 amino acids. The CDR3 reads CSVAGSDRANYGYTF. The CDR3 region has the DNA TGCAGCGTTGCAGGGTCGGACAGGGCTAACTATGGCTACACCTTC.

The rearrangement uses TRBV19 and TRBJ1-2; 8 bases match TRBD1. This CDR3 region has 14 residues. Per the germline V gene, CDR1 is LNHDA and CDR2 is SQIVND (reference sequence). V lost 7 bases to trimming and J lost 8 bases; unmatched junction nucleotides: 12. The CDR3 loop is CASTLGTGTRGYTF. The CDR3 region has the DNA TGTGCCAGTACCCTGGGGACAGGAACTAGAGGCTACACCTTC.

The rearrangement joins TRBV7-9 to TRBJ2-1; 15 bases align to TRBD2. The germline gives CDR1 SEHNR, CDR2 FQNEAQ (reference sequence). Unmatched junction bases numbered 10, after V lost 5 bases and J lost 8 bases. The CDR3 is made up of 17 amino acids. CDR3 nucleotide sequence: TGTGCCAGCAGCGTCGGACTAGCGGGGGGGCTATACGATGAGCAGTTCTTC. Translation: CASSVGLAGGLYDEQFF.